This T cell receptor (beta chain) was captured by sequencing in a study of shared clonotypes between healthy human individuals. About the research overall: Three plates each covered CD4 naive and memory; CD8 naive two, CD8 memory one.

As concerns this clone: Antigen: not known.

V shed 2 bases and J shed 6 bases, with 20 bases lying between them. The CDR3 loop spans 17 amino acids. In germline, CDR1 is KGHSH, CDR2 LQKENI. Study-level findings and limits: Clonotypes that were shared across a handful of donors made up around 5% of naive CD4 clonotypes. Sampling involved blood alone; tissue repertoires likely differ.

The DNA input per sorted-subset replicate PCR was around 200 ng, corresponding to tens of thousands of T cell genomes. Only in-frame clones appear in the TCRdb table, and some are missing; sequencing was by immunoSEQ multiplex PCR. The table lists around 980,000 clones, about four fifths of them singletons. This TCR was recovered from a man between 18 and 35 years old in good health. Some clones in this sample may be carry-over from other donors' samples. Sequenced sample: memory CD4+ T cells from PBMCs. Subset here: CD45RA-negative fraction. J is TRBJ2-1 and V is TRBV18; possible D gene TRBD1, 6 bases. CDR3 DNA sequence: TGTGCCAGCTCACCAATCAGGGGCGTAAGGGGTACCAATGAGCAGTTCTTC. Its protein is CASSPIRGVRGTNEQFF. Full variable domain (outside the CDR3, taken from reference TRBV18 and TRBJ2-1): NAGVMQNPRHLVRRRGQEARLRCSPMKGHSHVYWYRQLPEEGLKFMVYLQKENIIDESGMPKERFSAEFPKEGPSILRIQQVVRGDSAAYFCASSPIRGVRGTNEQFFGPGTRLTVL.